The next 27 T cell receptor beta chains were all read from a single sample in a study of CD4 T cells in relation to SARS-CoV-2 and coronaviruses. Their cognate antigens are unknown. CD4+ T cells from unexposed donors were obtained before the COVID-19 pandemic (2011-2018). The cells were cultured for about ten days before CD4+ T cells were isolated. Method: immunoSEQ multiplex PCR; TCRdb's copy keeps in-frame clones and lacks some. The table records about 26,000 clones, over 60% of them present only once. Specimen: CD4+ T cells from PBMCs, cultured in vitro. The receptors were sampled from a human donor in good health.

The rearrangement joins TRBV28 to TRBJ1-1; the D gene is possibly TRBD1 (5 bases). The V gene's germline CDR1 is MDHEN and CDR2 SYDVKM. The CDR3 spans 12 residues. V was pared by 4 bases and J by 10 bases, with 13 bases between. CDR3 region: CASSSQGSRAFF. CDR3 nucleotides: TGTGCCAGCAGTTCGCAGGGTTCACGAGCTTTCTTT.

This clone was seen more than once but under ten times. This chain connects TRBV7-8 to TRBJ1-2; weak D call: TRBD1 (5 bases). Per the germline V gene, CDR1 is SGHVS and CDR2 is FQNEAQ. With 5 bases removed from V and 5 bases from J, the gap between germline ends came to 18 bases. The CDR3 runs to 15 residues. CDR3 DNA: TGTGCCAGCAGCATTAGGACCGTGGGGGGGTATGGCTACACCTTC. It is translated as CASSIRTVGGYGYTF.

The CDR3: CASSLSVANRDYGYTF. The CDR3 bases are TGTGCCAGCAGCCTTTCGGTTGCGAACAGGGACTATGGCTACACCTTC. This chain joins TRBV3-1 (or the pseudogene TRBV3-2) and TRBJ1-2, with D possibly matching TRBD1 (6 bases). Germline CDR1 LGHDT, CDR2 YNNKEL (reference sequence). The CDR3 has 16 amino acids. The V end lost 4 bases, the J end lost 3 bases, and 18 bases lay between the germline ends.

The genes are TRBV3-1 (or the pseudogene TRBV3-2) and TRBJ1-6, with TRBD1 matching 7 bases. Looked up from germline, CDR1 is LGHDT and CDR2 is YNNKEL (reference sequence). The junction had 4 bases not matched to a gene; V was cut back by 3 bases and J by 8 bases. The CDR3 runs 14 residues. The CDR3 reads CASSHGQAHSPLHF. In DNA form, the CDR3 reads TGTGCCAGCAGCCACGGACAGGCTCATTCACCCCTCCACTTT.

The CDR3 nucleotides are TGTGCCAGCAGCTTAGATCAGGGAGGTGGGAACACTGAAGCTTTCTTT. Translated, it gives CASSLDQGGGNTEAFF. The rearrangement joins TRBV11-2 to TRBJ1-1; possibly TRBD1 for D (5 bases). This CDR3 has 16 amino acids. The germline V gene encodes CDR1 SGHAT and CDR2 FQNNGV. Trimming took off 0 bases at V and 1 base at J, with 12 bases between the two ends.

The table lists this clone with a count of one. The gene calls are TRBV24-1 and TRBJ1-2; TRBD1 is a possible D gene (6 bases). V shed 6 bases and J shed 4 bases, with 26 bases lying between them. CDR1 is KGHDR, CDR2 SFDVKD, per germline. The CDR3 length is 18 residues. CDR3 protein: CATSILDRDVKVSYGYTF. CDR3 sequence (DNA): TGTGCCACCAGTATTCTGGACAGAGACGTAAAAGTGAGCTATGGCTACACCTTC.

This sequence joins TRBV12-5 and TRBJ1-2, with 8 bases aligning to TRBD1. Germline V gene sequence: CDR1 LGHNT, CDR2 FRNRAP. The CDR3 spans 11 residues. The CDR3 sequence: CGVTGDNGYTF. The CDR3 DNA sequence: TGTGGCGTGACAGGGGATAATGGCTACACCTTC.

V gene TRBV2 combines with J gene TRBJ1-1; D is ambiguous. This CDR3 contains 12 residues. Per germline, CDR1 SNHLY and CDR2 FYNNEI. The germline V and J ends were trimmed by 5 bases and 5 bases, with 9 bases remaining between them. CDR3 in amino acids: CASSKRGTEAFF. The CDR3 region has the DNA TGTGCCAGCAGTAAGCGGGGAACTGAAGCTTTCTTT.

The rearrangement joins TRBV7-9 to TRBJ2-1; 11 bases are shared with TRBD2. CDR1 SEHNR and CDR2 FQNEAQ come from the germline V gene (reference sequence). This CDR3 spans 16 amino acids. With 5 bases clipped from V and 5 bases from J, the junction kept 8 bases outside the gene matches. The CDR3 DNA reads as TGTGCCAGCAGCCCCCACGGGGGACTAGCGGACAATGAGCAGTTCTTC. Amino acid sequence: CASSPHGGLADNEQFF.

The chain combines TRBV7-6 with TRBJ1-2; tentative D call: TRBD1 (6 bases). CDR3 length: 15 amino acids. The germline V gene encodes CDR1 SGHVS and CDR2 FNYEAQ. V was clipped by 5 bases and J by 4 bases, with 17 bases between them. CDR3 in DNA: TGTGCCAGCAGCCCGACAGGCATTATCGGCTATGGCTACACCTTC. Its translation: CASSPTGIIGYGYTF.

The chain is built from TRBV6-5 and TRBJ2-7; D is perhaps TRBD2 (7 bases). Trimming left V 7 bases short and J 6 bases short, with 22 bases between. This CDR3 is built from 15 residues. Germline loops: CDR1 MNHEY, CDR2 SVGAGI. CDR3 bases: TGTGCCAGCAATCTCATGAGGGGGGGCTTCGGCGAGCAGTACTTC. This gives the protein CASNLMRGGFGEQYF.

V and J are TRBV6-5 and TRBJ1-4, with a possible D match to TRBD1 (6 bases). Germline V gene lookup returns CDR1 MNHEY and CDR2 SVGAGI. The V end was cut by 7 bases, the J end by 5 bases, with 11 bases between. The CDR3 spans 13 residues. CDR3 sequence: CASTMTGNEKLFF. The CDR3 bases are TGTGCCAGCACCATGACAGGCAATGAAAAACTGTTTTTT.

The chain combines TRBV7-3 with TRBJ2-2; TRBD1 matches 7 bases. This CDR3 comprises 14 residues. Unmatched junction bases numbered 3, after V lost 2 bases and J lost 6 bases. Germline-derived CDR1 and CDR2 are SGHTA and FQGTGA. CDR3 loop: CASSLRQGSGELFF. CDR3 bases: TGTGCCAGCAGCTTACGACAGGGATCCGGGGAGCTGTTTTTT.

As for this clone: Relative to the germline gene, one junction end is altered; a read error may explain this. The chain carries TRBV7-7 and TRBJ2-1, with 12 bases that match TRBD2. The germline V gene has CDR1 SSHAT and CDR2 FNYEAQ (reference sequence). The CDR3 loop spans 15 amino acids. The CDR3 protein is CASSPGLAGNNEQFF. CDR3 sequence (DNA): TGTGCTAGCAGCCCGGGACTAGCGGGTAACAATGAGCAGTTCTTC. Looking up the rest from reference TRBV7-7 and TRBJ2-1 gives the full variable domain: GAGVSQSPRYKVTKRGQDVTLRCDPISSHATLYWYQQALGQGPEFLTYFNYEAQPDKSGLPSDRFSAERPEGSISTLTIQRTEQRDSAMYRCASSPGLAGNNEQFFGPGTRLTVL.

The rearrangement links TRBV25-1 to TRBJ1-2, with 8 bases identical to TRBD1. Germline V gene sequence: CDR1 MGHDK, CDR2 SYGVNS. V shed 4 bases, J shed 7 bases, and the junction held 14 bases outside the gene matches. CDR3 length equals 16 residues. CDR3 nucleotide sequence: TGTGCCAGCAGTGGTTTGGGGACAGGATTGAGGGGTGGCTACACCTTC. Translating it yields CASSGLGTGLRGGYTF.

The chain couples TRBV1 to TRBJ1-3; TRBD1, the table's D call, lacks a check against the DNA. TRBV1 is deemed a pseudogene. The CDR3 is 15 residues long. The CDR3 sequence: CTSSHWTGNGNTIYF. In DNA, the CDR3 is TGCACCAGCAGCCACTGGACAGGGAACGGAAACACCATATATTTT.

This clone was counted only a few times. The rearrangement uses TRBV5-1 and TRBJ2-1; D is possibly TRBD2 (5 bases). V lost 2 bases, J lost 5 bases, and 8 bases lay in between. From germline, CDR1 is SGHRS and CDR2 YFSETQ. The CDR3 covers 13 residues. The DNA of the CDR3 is TGCGCCAGCAGCTTCGAGAGGGACAATGAGCAGTTCTTC. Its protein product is CASSFERDNEQFF.

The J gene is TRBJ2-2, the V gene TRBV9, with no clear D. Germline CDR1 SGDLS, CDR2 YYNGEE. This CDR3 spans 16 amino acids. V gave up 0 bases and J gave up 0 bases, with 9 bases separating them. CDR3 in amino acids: CASSVDIGANTGELFF. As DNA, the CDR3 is TGTGCCAGCAGCGTAGATATAGGAGCGAACACCGGGGAGCTGTTTTTT.

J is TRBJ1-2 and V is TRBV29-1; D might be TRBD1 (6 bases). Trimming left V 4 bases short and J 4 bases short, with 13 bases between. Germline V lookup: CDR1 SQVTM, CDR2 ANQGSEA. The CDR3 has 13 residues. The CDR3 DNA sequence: TGCAGCGTTGCGACACAGGGTACCTATGGCTACACCTTC. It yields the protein CSVATQGTYGYTF.

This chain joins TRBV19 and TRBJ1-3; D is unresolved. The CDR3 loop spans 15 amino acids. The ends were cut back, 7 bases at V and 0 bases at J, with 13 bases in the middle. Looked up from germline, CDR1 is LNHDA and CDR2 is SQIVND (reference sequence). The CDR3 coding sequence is TGTGCCAGTAACATCGGCGGCAACTCTGGAAACACCATATATTTT. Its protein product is CASNIGGNSGNTIYF.

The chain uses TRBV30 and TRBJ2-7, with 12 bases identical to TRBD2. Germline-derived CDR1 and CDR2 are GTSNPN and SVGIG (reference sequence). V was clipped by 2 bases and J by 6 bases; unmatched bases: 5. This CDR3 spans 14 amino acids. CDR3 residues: CAWSTLAGGSEQYF. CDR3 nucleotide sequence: TGTGCCTGGAGTACACTAGCGGGAGGATCCGAGCAGTACTTC.

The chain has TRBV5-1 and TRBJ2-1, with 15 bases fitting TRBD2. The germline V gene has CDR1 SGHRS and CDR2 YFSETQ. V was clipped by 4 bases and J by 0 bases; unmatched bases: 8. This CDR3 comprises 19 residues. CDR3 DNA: TGCGCCAGCAGCCTTCGGACTAGCGGGAGGGTCAGCTCCTACAATGAGCAGTTCTTC. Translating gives CASSLRTSGRVSSYNEQFF.

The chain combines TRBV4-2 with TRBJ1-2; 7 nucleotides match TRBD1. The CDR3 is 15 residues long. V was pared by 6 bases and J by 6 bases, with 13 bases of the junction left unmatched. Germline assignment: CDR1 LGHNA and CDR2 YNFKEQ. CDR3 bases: TGTGCCAGCAGTCTCCCCGACAGGGACCGGGATGGCTACACCTTC. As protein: CASSLPDRDRDGYTF.

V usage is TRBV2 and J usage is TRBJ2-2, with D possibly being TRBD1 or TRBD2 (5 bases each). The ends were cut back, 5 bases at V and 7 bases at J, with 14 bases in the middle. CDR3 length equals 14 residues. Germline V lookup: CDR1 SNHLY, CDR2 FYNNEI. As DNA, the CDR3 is TGTGCCAGCAGTCCCGGGGCGCCGGGCGGGGAGCTGTTTTTT. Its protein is CASSPGAPGGELFF. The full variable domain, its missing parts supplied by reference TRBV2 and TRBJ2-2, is EPEVTQTPSHQVTQMGQEVILRCVPISNHLYFYWYRQILGQKVEFLVSFYNNEISEKSEIFDDQFSVERPDGSNFTLKIRSTKLEDSAMYFCASSPGAPGGELFFGEGSRLTVL.

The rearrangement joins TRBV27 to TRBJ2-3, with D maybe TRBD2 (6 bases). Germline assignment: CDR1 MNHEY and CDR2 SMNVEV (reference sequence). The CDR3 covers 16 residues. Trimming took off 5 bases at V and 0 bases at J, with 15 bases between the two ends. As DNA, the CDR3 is TGTGCCAGCAGTCTCGGGACTCCCTTGAGCACAGATACGCAGTATTTT. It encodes CASSLGTPLSTDTQYF.

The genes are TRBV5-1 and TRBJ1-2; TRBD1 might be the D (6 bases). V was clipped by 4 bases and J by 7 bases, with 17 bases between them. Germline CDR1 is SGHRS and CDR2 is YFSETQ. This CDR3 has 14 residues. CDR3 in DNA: TGCGCCAGCAGCCAAGAACCAGGGGTCGCTGGCTACACCTTC. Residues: CASSQEPGVAGYTF.

CDR3 sequence: CASSIEGQGEETQYF. As DNA, the CDR3 is TGTGCCAGTAGTATAGAAGGTCAGGGAGAAGAGACCCAGTACTTC. The J gene is TRBJ2-5, the V gene TRBV19; D is tentatively TRBD1 or TRBD2 (5 bases each). There are 15 residues in the CDR3. From germline, CDR1 is LNHDA and CDR2 SQIVND (reference sequence). The germline V and J ends were trimmed by 0 bases and 3 bases, with 11 bases remaining between them.